Given below is one T cell receptor beta chain in context. Its target is unknown. These data come from a study of cytomegalovirus exposure and HLA in healthy donors. Healthy bone marrow donors formed the donor group. Study-wide findings and caveats: In a later analysis, TCR association rates varied by HLA locus: DRB1 most, HLA-C fewest. Using the classifier, cytomegalovirus status was reportedly diagnosed with high specificity and sensitivity. Among the CMV-associated chains, a few were confirmed in vitro as specific for CMV antigens.

The PCR ran on 60 Vbeta and 13 Jbeta primers. Data came from immunoSEQ multiplex PCR; TCRdb stores just in-frame clones and leaves some out. This table holds hundreds of thousands of clones, 82% found once. Sequenced sample: PBMCs. This sequence originates from a woman in her 40s in good health and CMV-seronegative.

In DNA, the CDR3 is TGCAGCGTTAGGAAACCGGACAGAATGGGGGGGGAGCTGTTTTTT. Its protein is CSVRKPDRMGGELFF. The J gene is TRBJ2-2, the V gene TRBV29-1; the D gene is possibly TRBD1 (6 bases). Trimming left V 5 bases short and J 8 bases short, with 21 bases between. The CDR3 has 15 amino acids. From germline, CDR1 is SQVTM and CDR2 ANQGSEA.